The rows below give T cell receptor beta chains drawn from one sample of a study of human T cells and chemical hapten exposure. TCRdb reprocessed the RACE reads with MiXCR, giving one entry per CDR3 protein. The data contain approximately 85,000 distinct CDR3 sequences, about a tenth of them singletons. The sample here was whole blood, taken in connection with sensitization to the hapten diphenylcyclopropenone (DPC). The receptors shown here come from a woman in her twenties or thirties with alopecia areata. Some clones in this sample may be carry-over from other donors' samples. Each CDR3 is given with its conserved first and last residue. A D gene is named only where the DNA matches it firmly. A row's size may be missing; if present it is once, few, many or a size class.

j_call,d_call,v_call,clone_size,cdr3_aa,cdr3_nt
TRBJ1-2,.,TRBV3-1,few,CASSGERSYGYTF,TGTGCCAGCAGCGGAGAAAGGTCCTATGGCTACACCTTC
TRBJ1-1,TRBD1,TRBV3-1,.,CASSRQGEAEAYF,TGTGCCAGCAGCAGACAGGGTGAGGCTGAAGCTTACTTT
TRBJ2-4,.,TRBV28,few,CASSNQLAKNIQYF,TGTGCCAGCAGTAATCAGCTAGCCAAAAACATTCAGTACTTC
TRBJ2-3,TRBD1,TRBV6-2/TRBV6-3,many,CASSAAHGRGTGTDTQYF,TGTGCCAGCAGTGCTGCCCACGGTCGGGGGACAGGGACAGATACGCAGTATTTT
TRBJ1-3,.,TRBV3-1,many,CASSQNPNTIYF,TGTGCCAGCAGCCAAAACCCCAACACCATATATTTT
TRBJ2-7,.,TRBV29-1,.,CSVEQGQGVHEQYF,TGCAGCGTTGAGCAGGGGCAGGGTGTCCACGAGCAGTACTTC
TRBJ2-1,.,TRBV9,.,CASSPRETEQFF,TGTGCCAGCAGCCCAAGGGAGACTGAGCAGTTCTTC
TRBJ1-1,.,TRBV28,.,CASRAGRTEAFF,TGTGCCAGCAGAGCAGGGCGAACTGAAGCTTTCTTT
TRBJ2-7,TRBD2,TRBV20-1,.,CSASGTSGRAGFGSYEQYF,TGCAGTGCTTCCGGGACTAGCGGGAGGGCCGGGTTCGGCTCCTACGAGCAGTACTTC
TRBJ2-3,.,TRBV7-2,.,CASGGQGTDTQYF,TGTGCTAGTGGAGGTCAGGGAACAGATACGCAGTATTTT
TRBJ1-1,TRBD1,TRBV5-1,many,CASSTWGQAHTEAFF,TGCGCCAGCAGCACGTGGGGACAGGCGCACACTGAAGCTTTCTTT
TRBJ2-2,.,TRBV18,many,CASSPPAGNTGELFF,TGTGCCAGCTCACCACCCGCAGGGAACACCGGGGAGCTGTTTTTT
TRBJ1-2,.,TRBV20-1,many,CSVAFRSYGYTF,TGCAGTGTCGCATTTAGGTCCTATGGCTACACCTTC
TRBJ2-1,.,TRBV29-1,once,CSDMTPFSYNEQFF,TGCAGCGACATGACACCCTTCTCCTACAATGAGCAGTTCTTC
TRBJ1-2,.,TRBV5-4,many,CASSLDPGTGYTF,TGTGCCAGCAGCTTGGATCCAGGGACGGGCTACACCTTC
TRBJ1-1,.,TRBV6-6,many,CASRVQGYQAFF,TGTGCCAGCAGGGTACAGGGTTATCAGGCTTTCTTT
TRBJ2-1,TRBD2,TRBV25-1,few,CASNRDSGRDEQFF,TGTGCCAGCAATCGAGACAGCGGGAGGGATGAGCAGTTCTTC
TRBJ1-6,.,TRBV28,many,CASSTGGAYNSPLHF,TGTGCCAGCAGTACCGGCGGTGCCTATAATTCACCCCTCCACTTT
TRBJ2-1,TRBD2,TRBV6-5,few,CASSSLAPYNEQFF,TGTGCCAGCAGTTCACTAGCGCCCTACAATGAGCAGTTCTTC
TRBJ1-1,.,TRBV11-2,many,CASSSLGGTEAFF,TGTGCCAGCAGCTCCCTTGGGGGGACTGAAGCTTTCTTT
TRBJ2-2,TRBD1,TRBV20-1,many,CSAGTGRSGELFF,TGCAGTGCTGGGACAGGGAGGTCCGGGGAGCTGTTTTTT
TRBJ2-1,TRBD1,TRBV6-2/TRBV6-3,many,CASSPGTGVSSYNEQFF,TGTGCCAGCAGTCCAGGGACAGGGGTAAGCTCCTACAATGAGCAGTTCTTC
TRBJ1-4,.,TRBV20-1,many,CSARGGGTNEKLFF,TGCAGTGCTAGAGGGGGCGGAACTAATGAAAAACTGTTTTTT
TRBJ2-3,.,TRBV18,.,CASSPTPTGGDTQYF,TGTGCCAGCTCACCAACCCCTACAGGTGGAGATACGCAGTATTTT
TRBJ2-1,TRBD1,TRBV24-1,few,CATNGQDNEQFF,TGTGCCACCAATGGACAGGACAATGAGCAGTTCTTC
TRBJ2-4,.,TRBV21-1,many,CARNTGERGTLQYF,TGTGCCAGAAATACTGGAGAGCGAGGGACCCTTCAGTACTTC
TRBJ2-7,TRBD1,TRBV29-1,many,CSGGQGTYEQYF,TGCAGCGGAGGACAGGGGACCTACGAGCAGTACTTC
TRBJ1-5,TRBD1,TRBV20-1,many,CSAQRGGSDQPQHF,TGCAGTGCTCAAAGAGGGGGCTCGGATCAGCCCCAGCATTTT
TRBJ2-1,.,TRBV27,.,CASSGGNYNEQFF,TGTGCCAGCAGTGGGGGGAACTACAATGAGCAGTTCTTC